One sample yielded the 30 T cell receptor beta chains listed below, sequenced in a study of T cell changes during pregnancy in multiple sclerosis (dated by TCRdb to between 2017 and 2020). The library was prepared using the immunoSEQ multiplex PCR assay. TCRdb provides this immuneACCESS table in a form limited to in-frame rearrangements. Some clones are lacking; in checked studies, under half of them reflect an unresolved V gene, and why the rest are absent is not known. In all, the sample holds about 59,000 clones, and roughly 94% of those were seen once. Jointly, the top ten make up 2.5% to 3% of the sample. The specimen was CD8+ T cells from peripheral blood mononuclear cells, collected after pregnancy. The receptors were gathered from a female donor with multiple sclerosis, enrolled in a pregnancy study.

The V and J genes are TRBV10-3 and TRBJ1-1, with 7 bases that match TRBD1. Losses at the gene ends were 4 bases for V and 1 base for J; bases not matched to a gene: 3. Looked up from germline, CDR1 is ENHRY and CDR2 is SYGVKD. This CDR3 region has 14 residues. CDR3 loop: CAISGGQSNTEAFF. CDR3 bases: TGTGCCATCAGTGGGGGACAGTCGAACACTGAAGCTTTCTTT.

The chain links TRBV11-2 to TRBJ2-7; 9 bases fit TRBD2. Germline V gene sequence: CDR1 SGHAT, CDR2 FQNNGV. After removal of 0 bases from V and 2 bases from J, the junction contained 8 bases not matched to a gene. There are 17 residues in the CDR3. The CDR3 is CASSLEVLASGAYEQYF. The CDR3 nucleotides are TGTGCCAGCAGCTTAGAGGTTTTGGCTAGCGGGGCCTACGAGCAGTACTTC.

CDR3 DNA sequence: TGTGCCAGCAGCCGGAGGCAGGGGGCAACGAACACTGAAGCTTTCTTT. This sequence encodes CASSRRQGATNTEAFF. The rearrangement links TRBV7-8 to TRBJ1-1, with 8 bases that match TRBD1. This CDR3 has 16 residues. Trimming cost V 5 bases and J 1 base; bases outside gene matches: 9. Germline values: CDR1 SGHVS, CDR2 FQNEAQ.

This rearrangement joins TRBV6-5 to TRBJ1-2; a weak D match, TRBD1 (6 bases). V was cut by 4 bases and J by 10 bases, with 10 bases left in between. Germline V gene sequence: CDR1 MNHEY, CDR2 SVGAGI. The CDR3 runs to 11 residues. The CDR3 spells CASSSGVYYTF. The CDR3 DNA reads TGTGCCAGCAGTTCAGGGGTGTACTACACCTTC.

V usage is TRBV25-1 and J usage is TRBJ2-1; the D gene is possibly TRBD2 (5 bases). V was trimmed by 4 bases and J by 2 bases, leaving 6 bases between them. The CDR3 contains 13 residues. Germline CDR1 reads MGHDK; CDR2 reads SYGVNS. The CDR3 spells CASSGRAYNEQFF. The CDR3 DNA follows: TGTGCCAGCAGTGGGCGGGCCTACAATGAGCAGTTCTTC.

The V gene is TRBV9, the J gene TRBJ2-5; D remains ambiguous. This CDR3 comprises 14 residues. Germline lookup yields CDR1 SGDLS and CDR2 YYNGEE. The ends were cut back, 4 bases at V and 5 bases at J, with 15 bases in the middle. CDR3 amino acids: CASSFSLGWETQYF. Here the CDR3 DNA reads TGTGCCAGCAGCTTCTCCCTAGGCTGGGAGACCCAGTACTTC.

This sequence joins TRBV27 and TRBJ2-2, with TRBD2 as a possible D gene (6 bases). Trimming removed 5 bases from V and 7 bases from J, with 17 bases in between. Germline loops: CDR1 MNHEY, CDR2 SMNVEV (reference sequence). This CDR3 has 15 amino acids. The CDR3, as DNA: TGTGCCAGCAGTCCAACCCCTACGGGAGTCGGGGAGCTGTTTTTT. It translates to CASSPTPTGVGELFF.

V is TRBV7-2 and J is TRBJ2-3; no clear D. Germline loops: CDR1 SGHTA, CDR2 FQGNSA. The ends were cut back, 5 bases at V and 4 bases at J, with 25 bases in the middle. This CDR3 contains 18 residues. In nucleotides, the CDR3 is TGTGCCAGCAGCAACCTCCCCGGCGACTCCCACGACGCAGATACGCAGTATTTT. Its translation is CASSNLPGDSHDADTQYF.

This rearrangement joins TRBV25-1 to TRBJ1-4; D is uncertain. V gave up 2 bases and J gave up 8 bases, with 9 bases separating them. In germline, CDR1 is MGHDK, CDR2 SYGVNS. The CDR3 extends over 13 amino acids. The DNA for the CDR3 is TGTGCCAGCAGTGAAGAGAACGGGGAAAAACTGTTTTTT. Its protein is CASSEENGEKLFF.

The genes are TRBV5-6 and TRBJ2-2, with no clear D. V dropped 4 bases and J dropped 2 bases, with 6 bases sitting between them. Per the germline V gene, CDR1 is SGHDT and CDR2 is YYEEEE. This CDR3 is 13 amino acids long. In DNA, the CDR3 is TGTGCCAGCAGCACAACAAACACCGGGGAGCTGTTTTTT. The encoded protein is CASSTTNTGELFF.

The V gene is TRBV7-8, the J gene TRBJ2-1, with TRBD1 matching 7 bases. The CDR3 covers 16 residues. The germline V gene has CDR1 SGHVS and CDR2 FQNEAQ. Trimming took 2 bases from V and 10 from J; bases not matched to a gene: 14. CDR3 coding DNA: TGTGCCAGCAGCTTATATCGGACAGGACTCGGAACCGAGCAGTTCTTC. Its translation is CASSLYRTGLGTEQFF.

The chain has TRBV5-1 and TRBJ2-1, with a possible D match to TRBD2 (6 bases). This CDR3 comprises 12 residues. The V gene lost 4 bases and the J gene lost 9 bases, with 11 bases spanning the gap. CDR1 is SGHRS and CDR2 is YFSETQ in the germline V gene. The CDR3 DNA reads TGCGCCAGCAGCGATAGCGGATCTGAGCAGTTCTTC. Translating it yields CASSDSGSEQFF.

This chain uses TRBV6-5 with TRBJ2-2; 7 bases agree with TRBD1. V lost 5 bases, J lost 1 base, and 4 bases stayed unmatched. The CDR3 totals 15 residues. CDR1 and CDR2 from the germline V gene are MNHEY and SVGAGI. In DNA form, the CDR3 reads TGTGCCAGCAGTCCTGGACAGGTGAACACCGGGGAGCTGTTTTTT. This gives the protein CASSPGQVNTGELFF.

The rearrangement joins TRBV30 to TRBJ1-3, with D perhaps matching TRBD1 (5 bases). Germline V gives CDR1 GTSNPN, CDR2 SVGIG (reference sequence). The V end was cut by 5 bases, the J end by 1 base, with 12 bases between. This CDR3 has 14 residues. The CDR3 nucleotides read TGTGCCTGGGGATATGGGGGGTCTGGAAACACCATATATTTT. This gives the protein CAWGYGGSGNTIYF.

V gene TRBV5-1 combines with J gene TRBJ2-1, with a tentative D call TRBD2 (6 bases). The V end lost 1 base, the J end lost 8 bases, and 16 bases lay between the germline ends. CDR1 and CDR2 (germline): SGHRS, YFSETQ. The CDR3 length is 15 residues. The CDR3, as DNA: TGCGCCAGCAGCTTGAGGGCGGGGTCTAGGGATGAGCAGTTCTTC. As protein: CASSLRAGSRDEQFF.

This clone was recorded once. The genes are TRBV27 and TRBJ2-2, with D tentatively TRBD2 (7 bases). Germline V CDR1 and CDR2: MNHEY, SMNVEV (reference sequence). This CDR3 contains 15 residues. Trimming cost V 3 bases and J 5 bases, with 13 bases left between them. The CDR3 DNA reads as TGTGCCAGCAGTTTCCGGGGGGCGGGGACCGGGGAGCTGTTTTTT. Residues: CASSFRGAGTGELFF.

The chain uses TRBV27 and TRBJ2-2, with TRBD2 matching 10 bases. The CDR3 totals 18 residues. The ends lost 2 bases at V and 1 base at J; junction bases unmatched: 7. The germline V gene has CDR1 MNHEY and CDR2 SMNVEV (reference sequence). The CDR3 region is CASSLRSGGLLNTGELFF. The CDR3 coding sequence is TGTGCCAGCAGTTTACGTAGCGGGGGGCTTTTGAACACCGGGGAGCTGTTTTTT.

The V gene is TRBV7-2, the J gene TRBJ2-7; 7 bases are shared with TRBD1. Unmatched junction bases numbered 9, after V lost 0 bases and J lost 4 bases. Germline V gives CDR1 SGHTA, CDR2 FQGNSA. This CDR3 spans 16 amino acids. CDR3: CASSLAKDRRRYEQYF. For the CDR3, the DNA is TGTGCCAGCAGCTTAGCGAAGGACAGGAGAAGGTACGAGCAGTACTTC.

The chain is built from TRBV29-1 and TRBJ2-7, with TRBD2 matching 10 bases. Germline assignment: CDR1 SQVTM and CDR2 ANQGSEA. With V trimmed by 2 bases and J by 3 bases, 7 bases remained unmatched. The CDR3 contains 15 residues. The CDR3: CSVEWLSSGSYEQYF. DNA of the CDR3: TGCAGCGTTGAATGGTTGTCTAGCGGGAGCTACGAGCAGTACTTC.

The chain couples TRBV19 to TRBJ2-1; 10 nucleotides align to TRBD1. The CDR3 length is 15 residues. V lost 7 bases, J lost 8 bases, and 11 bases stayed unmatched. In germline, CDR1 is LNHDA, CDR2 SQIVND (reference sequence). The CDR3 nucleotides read TGTGCCAGTACCGTGGGACAGGGGCTTAGGTATGAGCAGTTCTTC. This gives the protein CASTVGQGLRYEQFF.

The chain's CDR3 is CATRTRQGAGEAFF. DNA of the CDR3: TGTGCCACCAGAACCCGACAGGGGGCAGGGGAAGCTTTCTTT. The chain links TRBV15 to TRBJ1-1, with 10 bases fitting TRBD1. Germline trimming cut 6 bases from V and 8 bases from J; bases unmatched to any gene: 9. The CDR3 is 14 amino acids. Germline values: CDR1 LNHNV, CDR2 YYDKDF (reference sequence).

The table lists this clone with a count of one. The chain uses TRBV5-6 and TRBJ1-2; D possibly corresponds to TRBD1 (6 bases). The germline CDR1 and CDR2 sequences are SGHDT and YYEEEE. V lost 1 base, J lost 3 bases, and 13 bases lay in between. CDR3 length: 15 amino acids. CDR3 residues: CASSLRQAGDYGYTF. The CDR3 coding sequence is TGTGCCAGCAGCTTGAGACAGGCGGGAGACTATGGCTACACCTTC.

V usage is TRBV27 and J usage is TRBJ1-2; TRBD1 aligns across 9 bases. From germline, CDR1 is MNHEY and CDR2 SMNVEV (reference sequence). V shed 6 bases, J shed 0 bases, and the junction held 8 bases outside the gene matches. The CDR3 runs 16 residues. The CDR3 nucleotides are TGTGCCAGCAGCTACAGGGGGCCGATTTCTAACTATGGCTACACCTTC. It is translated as CASSYRGPISNYGYTF.

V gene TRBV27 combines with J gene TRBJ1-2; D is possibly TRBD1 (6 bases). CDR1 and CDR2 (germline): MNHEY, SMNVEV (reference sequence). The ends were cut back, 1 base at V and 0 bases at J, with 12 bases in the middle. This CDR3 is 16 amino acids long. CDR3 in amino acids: CASSLFGGAANYGYTF. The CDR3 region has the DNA TGTGCCAGCAGTTTATTCGGGGGGGCGGCTAACTATGGCTACACCTTC.

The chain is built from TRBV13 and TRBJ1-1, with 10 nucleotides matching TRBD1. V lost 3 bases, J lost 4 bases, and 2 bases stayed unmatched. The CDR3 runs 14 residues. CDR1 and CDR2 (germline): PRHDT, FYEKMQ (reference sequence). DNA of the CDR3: TGTGCCAGCAGCTTCCGGGACAGGGGCACTGAAGCTTTCTTT. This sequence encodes CASSFRDRGTEAFF.

CDR3 in DNA: TGTGCCAGTAGTTCATCGACAGGGTCTTACGAGCAGTACTTC. This translates into CASSSSTGSYEQYF. The rearrangement joins TRBV19 to TRBJ2-7; the match to TRBD1 covers 7 bases. The CDR3 consists of 14 residues. Germline V gene sequence: CDR1 LNHDA, CDR2 SQIVND (reference sequence). V was pared by 5 bases and J by 4 bases, with 8 bases of the junction left unmatched.

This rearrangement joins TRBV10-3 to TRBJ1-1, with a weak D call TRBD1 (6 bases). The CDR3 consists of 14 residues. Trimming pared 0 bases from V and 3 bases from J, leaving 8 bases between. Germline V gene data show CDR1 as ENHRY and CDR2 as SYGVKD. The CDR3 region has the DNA TGTGCCATCAGTGAGTCAGGGGGTTACACTGAAGCTTTCTTT. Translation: CAISESGGYTEAFF.

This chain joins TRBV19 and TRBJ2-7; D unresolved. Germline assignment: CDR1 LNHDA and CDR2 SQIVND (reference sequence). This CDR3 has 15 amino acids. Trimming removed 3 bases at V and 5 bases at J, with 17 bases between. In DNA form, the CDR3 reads TGTGCCAGTAGTATCGGTGGCGGATTGGCCAACGAGCAGTACTTC. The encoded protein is CASSIGGGLANEQYF. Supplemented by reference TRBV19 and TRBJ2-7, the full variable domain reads DGGITQSPKYLFRKEGQNVTLSCEQNLNHDAMYWYRQDPGQGLRLIYYSQIVNDFQKGDIAEGYSVSREKKESFPLTVTSAQKNPTAFYLCASSIGGGLANEQYFGPGTRLTVT.

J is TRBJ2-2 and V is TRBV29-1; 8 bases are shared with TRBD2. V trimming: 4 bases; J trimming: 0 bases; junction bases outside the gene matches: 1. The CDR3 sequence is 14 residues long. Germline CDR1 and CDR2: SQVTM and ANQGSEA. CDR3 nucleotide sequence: TGCAGCGTTGGGACTAGCACGAACACCGGGGAGCTGTTTTTT. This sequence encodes CSVGTSTNTGELFF.

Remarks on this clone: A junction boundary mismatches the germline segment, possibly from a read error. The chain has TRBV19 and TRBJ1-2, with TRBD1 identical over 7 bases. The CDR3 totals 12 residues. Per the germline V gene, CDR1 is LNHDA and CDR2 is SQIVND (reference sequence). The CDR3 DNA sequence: TGTGCCAGTAGTCTGGGACAGCAAGAGCTCCAATTC. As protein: CASSLGQQELQF.